Listed below are T cell receptor beta chains from one sample, sequenced in a study of vaccination effects on CD4 cells after COVID-19. For these TCRs, the target antigens are not known. Repertoires were generated with immunoSEQ multiplex PCR, while TCRdb's copy carries only in-frame clones and drops some. The sample lists tens of thousands of clones; roughly 70% were seen once. The sequenced sample was CD4+ T cells from PBMCs cultured with SARS-CoV-2 spike peptides, obtained before COVID-19 vaccination. The receptors here all came from a human donor who received a COVID-19 vaccine. Both conserved end residues are part of each CDR3. Fields, in order: V gene, clone size, D gene, J gene, CDR3 protein, CDR3 DNA. The D gene is left open where the match is weak. Not all rows give a size; the values are once, few, many and, for expanded clones, a class.

V: TRBV19
size: -
D: -
J: TRBJ1-5
CDR3: CASSIGGGFGNQPQHF
DNA: TGTGCCAGTAGTATAGGAGGGGGTTTCGGCAATCAGCCCCAGCATTTT

V: TRBV4-1
size: few
D: -
J: TRBJ1-6
CDR3: CASSPTGYNSPLHF
DNA: TGCGCCAGCAGCCCAACAGGGTATAATTCACCCCTCCACTTT

V: TRBV29-1
size: -
D: TRBD1
J: TRBJ1-5
CDR3: CSVREGANQPQHF
DNA: TGCAGCGTGCGAGAGGGGGCCAATCAGCCCCAGCATTTT

V: TRBV18
size: -
D: -
J: TRBJ1-1
CDR3: CASSPGLGRGRFEAFF
DNA: TGTGCCAGCTCACCGGGCTTAGGCAGGGGACGCTTCGAAGCTTTCTTT

V: TRBV29-1
size: -
D: -
J: TRBJ1-1
CDR3: CSVSGNLNTEAFF
DNA: TGCAGCGTTTCGGGGAACCTGAACACTGAAGCTTTCTTT

V: TRBV21-1
size: -
D: -
J: TRBJ2-5
CDR3: CASSKKGLADPETQYF
DNA: TGTGCCAGCAGCAAAAAGGGACTAGCGGACCCAGAGACCCAGTACTTC

V: TRBV11-2
size: -
D: TRBD2
J: TRBJ2-5
CDR3: CASSPRTSGQETQYF
DNA: TGTGCCAGCAGCCCCCGGACTAGCGGACAAGAGACCCAGTACTTC

V: TRBV15
size: -
D: -
J: TRBJ2-1
CDR3: CATSRDRYEQFF
DNA: TGTGCCACCAGCAGAGATCGATATGAGCAGTTCTTC

V: TRBV27
size: -
D: -
J: TRBJ2-2
CDR3: CASRNFIRNTGELFF
DNA: TGTGCCAGCAGAAATTTTATCAGGAACACCGGGGAGCTGTTTTTT

V: TRBV27
size: -
D: -
J: TRBJ2-2
CDR3: CATRARRQILDGELFF
DNA: TGTGCCACCCGCGCCCGACGACAGATTCTAGACGGGGAGCTGTTTTTT

V: TRBV30
size: -
D: -
J: TRBJ1-5
CDR3: CAWSVPGTIWQPQHF
DNA: TGTGCCTGGAGTGTACCCGGGACTATATGGCAGCCCCAGCATTTT

V: TRBV5-5
size: medium-sized
D: -
J: TRBJ1-1
CDR3: CASSLTGTTEAFF
DNA: TGTGCCAGCAGCTTGACAGGGACCACTGAAGCTTTCTTT

V: TRBV10-3
size: -
D: -
J: TRBJ2-7
CDR3: CAISEGRDYEQYF
DNA: TGTGCCATCAGTGAAGGCAGGGACTACGAGCAGTACTTC

V: TRBV5-6
size: -
D: -
J: TRBJ1-2
CDR3: CASSLGGAYGYTF
DNA: TGTGCCAGCAGCTTGGGCGGGGCCTATGGCTACACCTTC

V: TRBV6-4
size: -
D: -
J: TRBJ1-2
CDR3: CASSEGGTYGYTF
DNA: TGTGCCAGCAGTGAGGGGGGGACTTATGGCTACACCTTC

V: TRBV7-9
size: once
D: -
J: TRBJ1-1
CDR3: CASSLMNTEAFF
DNA: TGTGCCAGCAGCTTAATGAACACTGAAGCTTTCTTT

V: TRBV10-3
size: -
D: TRBD1
J: TRBJ1-5
CDR3: CAIGTGDSNQPQHF
DNA: TGTGCCATTGGGACAGGGGACTCAAATCAGCCCCAGCATTTT

V: TRBV2
size: -
D: -
J: TRBJ1-5
CDR3: CASSEGAGGTGQPQHF
DNA: TGTGCCAGCAGTGAAGGGGCAGGCGGGACGGGTCAGCCCCAGCATTTT

V: TRBV20-1
size: -
D: -
J: TRBJ2-3
CDR3: CSASPEDTQYF
DNA: TGCAGTGCTAGTCCAGAAGATACGCAGTATTTT

V: TRBV27
size: -
D: TRBD1
J: TRBJ1-1
CDR3: CASISLFRGKNTEAFF
DNA: TGTGCCAGCATCTCCCTCTTCAGGGGGAAAAACACTGAAGCTTTCTTT

V: TRBV5-1
size: -
D: -
J: TRBJ2-5
CDR3: CASSLGGQETQYF
DNA: TGCGCCAGCAGCTTGGGGGGCCAAGAGACCCAGTACTTC

V: TRBV28
size: -
D: TRBD1
J: TRBJ1-5
CDR3: CASSLGGTGTGAQPQHF
DNA: TGTGCCAGCAGTTTAGGGGGAACAGGGACAGGGGCACAGCCCCAGCATTTT

V: TRBV11-2
size: -
D: TRBD1
J: TRBJ1-2
CDR3: CASRQAGTGGFGYTF
DNA: TGTGCCAGCAGGCAAGCCGGGACAGGGGGCTTTGGCTACACCTTC

V: TRBV5-1
size: few
D: TRBD1
J: TRBJ1-1
CDR3: CASSLGGTGGTEAFF
DNA: TGCGCCAGCAGCTTGGGGGGGACAGGGGGCACTGAAGCTTTCTTT

V: TRBV19
size: -
D: TRBD1
J: TRBJ1-1
CDR3: CASSPRTGSSTEAFF
DNA: TGTGCCAGTAGTCCCCGGACAGGGAGTTCCACTGAAGCTTTCTTT

V: TRBV28
size: -
D: TRBD1
J: TRBJ2-7
CDR3: CASSSGGPPYEQYF
DNA: TGTGCCAGCAGTTCAGGGGGCCCTCCCTACGAGCAGTACTTC

V: TRBV18
size: -
D: -
J: TRBJ1-3
CDR3: CASSLSPTGPGNTIYF
DNA: TGTGCCAGCTCACTTTCCCCGACCGGACCAGGAAACACCATATATTTT

V: TRBV20-1
size: -
D: -
J: TRBJ1-5
CDR3: CSASLGGIGNQPQHF
DNA: TGCAGTGCTAGTTTGGGGGGCATCGGCAATCAGCCCCAGCATTTT

V: TRBV7-2
size: -
D: TRBD1
J: TRBJ1-2
CDR3: CASSLAGDREGYGYTF
DNA: TGTGCCAGCAGCTTAGCGGGGGACAGGGAGGGCTATGGCTACACCTTC

V: TRBV7-2
size: -
D: TRBD2
J: TRBJ2-5
CDR3: CASSPSGTSGSATQYF
DNA: TGTGCCAGCAGCCCGTCCGGGACTAGCGGGAGCGCGACCCAGTACTTC

V: TRBV6-5
size: -
D: -
J: TRBJ2-5
CDR3: CASSPPGGGKTQYF
DNA: TGTGCCAGCAGTCCCCCAGGGGGAGGAAAGACCCAGTACTTC

V: TRBV3-1/TRBV3-2
size: -
D: TRBD2
J: TRBJ2-7
CDR3: CASSVAGLAYEQYF
DNA: TGTGCCAGCAGCGTCGCGGGACTAGCCTACGAGCAGTACTTC

V: TRBV6-4
size: -
D: -
J: TRBJ2-6
CDR3: CASSEGAGANVLTF
DNA: TGTGCCAGCAGTGAGGGGGCTGGGGCCAACGTCCTGACTTTC

V: TRBV18
size: few
D: -
J: TRBJ2-7
CDR3: CASSPSNRDEQYF
DNA: TGTGCCAGCTCACCCAGCAATCGGGACGAGCAGTACTTC

V: TRBV9
size: -
D: -
J: TRBJ2-2
CDR3: CASSVQGLQGGTGELFF
DNA: TGTGCCAGCAGCGTACAGGGCCTCCAGGGGGGCACCGGGGAGCTGTTTTTT

V: TRBV25-1
size: -
D: TRBD1
J: TRBJ1-2
CDR3: CASGRDSDYGYTF
DNA: TGTGCCAGCGGACGGGACAGCGACTATGGCTACACCTTC

V: TRBV10-3
size: -
D: TRBD1
J: TRBJ1-2
CDR3: CAISHPDRAYGYTF
DNA: TGTGCCATCAGCCACCCGGACAGGGCGTATGGCTACACCTTC

V: TRBV29-1
size: -
D: -
J: TRBJ1-1
CDR3: CSVANPGRNTEAFF
DNA: TGCAGCGTTGCTAATCCTGGACGGAACACTGAAGCTTTCTTT

V: TRBV7-9
size: few
D: -
J: TRBJ1-2
CDR3: CASSLDPGHSNYGYTF
DNA: TGTGCCAGCAGCTTAGATCCGGGACATTCTAACTATGGCTACACCTTC

V: TRBV4-1
size: -
D: -
J: TRBJ2-5
CDR3: CASSQGTNYGETQYF
DNA: TGCGCCAGCAGCCAAGGGACCAATTACGGAGAGACCCAGTACTTC

V: TRBV6-5
size: -
D: TRBD2
J: TRBJ2-7
CDR3: CASSPSGIIDEQYF
DNA: TGTGCCAGCAGTCCTAGCGGGATAATCGACGAGCAGTACTTC

V: TRBV27
size: -
D: -
J: TRBJ2-3
CDR3: CASSLRRGSRQADTQYF
DNA: TGTGCCAGCAGTTTAAGGAGGGGATCACGGCAGGCAGATACGCAGTATTTT

V: TRBV29-1
size: few
D: TRBD1
J: TRBJ2-3
CDR3: CSMGTGAWTDTQYF
DNA: TGCAGCATGGGGACAGGGGCGTGGACAGATACGCAGTATTTT

V: TRBV6-2/TRBV6-3
size: -
D: -
J: TRBJ1-1
CDR3: CASSPQWTEAFF
DNA: TGTGCCAGCAGCCCACAGTGGACTGAAGCTTTCTTT

V: TRBV3-1/TRBV3-2
size: -
D: -
J: TRBJ2-1
CDR3: CASSPVGPMGEQFF
DNA: TGTGCCAGCAGCCCCGTGGGCCCGATGGGTGAGCAGTTCTTC

V: TRBV6-5
size: -
D: -
J: TRBJ1-2
CDR3: CASSSPKGGGYTF
DNA: TGTGCCAGCAGTTCCCCCAAGGGCGGTGGCTACACCTTC

V: TRBV6-5
size: few
D: -
J: TRBJ1-5
CDR3: CASSFSRAQPQHF
DNA: TGTGCCAGCAGTTTTAGCCGAGCCCAGCCCCAGCATTTT

V: TRBV12-3/TRBV12-4
size: -
D: -
J: TRBJ2-1
CDR3: CASSLYSNNEQFF
DNA: TGTGCCAGCAGTTTATATAGTAACAATGAGCAGTTCTTC

V: TRBV5-4
size: -
D: -
J: TRBJ2-1
CDR3: CASSLDSSSYNEQFF
DNA: TGTGCCAGCAGCTTGGACTCGAGCTCCTACAATGAGCAGTTCTTC

V: TRBV10-3
size: -
D: TRBD1
J: TRBJ2-1
CDR3: CATSGGVNNEQFF
DNA: TGTGCCACCTCAGGGGGAGTAAACAATGAGCAGTTCTTC

V: TRBV6-6
size: few
D: TRBD1
J: TRBJ1-1
CDR3: CASSTGEGSTEAFF
DNA: TGTGCCAGCAGTACAGGGGAAGGGAGCACTGAAGCTTTCTTT

V: TRBV15
size: -
D: -
J: TRBJ2-3
CDR3: CATSRRGLGTDTQYF
DNA: TGTGCCACCAGCAGACGTGGGTTGGGAACAGATACGCAGTATTTT

V: TRBV5-4
size: -
D: -
J: TRBJ1-1
CDR3: CASSLGQGLTMNTEAFF
DNA: TGTGCCAGCAGCTTGGGGCAGGGCCTTACCATGAACACTGAAGCTTTCTTT

V: TRBV28
size: -
D: -
J: TRBJ2-3
CDR3: CASSLRQGLADTQYF
DNA: TGTGCCAGCAGTTTAAGGCAGGGTTTAGCAGATACGCAGTATTTT

V: TRBV30
size: few
D: -
J: TRBJ1-2
CDR3: CAWSRGQGGYTF
DNA: TGTGCCTGGAGTCGGGGCCAGGGTGGCTACACCTTC

V: TRBV6-6
size: -
D: -
J: TRBJ1-1
CDR3: CASSPVGQGGNTEAFF
DNA: TGTGCCAGCAGCCCTGTTGGGCAGGGCGGGAACACTGAAGCTTTCTTT

V: TRBV14
size: -
D: -
J: TRBJ2-6
CDR3: CASSPLGGANVLTF
DNA: TGTGCCAGCAGCCCCTTAGGGGGGGCCAACGTCCTGACTTTC